This T cell receptor (beta chain) appears in the sequencing data of a study of shared clonotypes between healthy human individuals. The study's findings and limits: Generation probabilities of non-shared clonotypes were lower (relative to those shared by all four donors). The sharing of around 5% of naive CD4 clonotypes was seen across several donors.

The CDR3 has 14 amino acids. The ends were cut back, 4 bases at V and 0 bases at J, with 10 bases in the middle. Germline lookup yields CDR1 KGHSH and CDR2 LQKENI. Remarks on this clone: What it binds is unknown.

Caucasian adults residing in Nashville, Tennessee made up all the donors. Every subset's genomic DNA went evenly onto several immunoSEQ plates. Sequencing used immunoSEQ multiplex PCR; TCRdb keeps in-frame clones, though not all of them. The sample has approximately 1.1 million clones, more than 75% seen once. Sequencing was done on a sample of memory CD4+ T cells from PBMCs. Stated subset: CD45RA-negative fraction. This sequence originates from a man younger than 30 in good health. Some clones in this sample may be carry-over from other donors' samples. The V gene is TRBV18, the J gene TRBJ2-7; D ambiguous. CDR3 loop: CASSRGGSSYEQYF. DNA of the CDR3: TGTGCCAGCTCACGGGGTGGCAGCTCCTACGAGCAGTACTTC.